Listed below are T cell receptor beta chains from one sample, sequenced in a study of graft-versus-host responses after intestinal transplantation. Libraries were prepared by immunoSEQ multiplex PCR; TCRdb keeps only in-frame clonotypes and omits some of them. This sample has tens of thousands of clones; roughly 95% occur once, and the top ten carry approximately 0.5%. The source material was PBMCs, sampled 156 days after intestinal transplant. Receptors were obtained from a human patient who received an intestinal transplant, so some T cells may come from the graft donor. CDR3s include the opening cysteine and the closing phenylalanine or tryptophan. The order of the fields is clone size, V gene, J gene, D gene, CDR3 protein, CDR3 DNA. The D gene is left open where the match is weak. For some rows the clone size is stated as once, few or many, or as a class when expanded; others skip it.

size: once
V: TRBV11-3
J: TRBJ2-1
D: NA
CDR3: CASTKQSSYNEQFF
DNA: TGTGCCAGCACCAAACAGAGCTCCTACAATGAGCAGTTCTTC

size: NA
V: TRBV7-6
J: TRBJ1-1
D: NA
CDR3: CASSLDSPGRLKDTEAFF
DNA: TGTGCCAGCAGCTTAGATAGTCCAGGGAGGCTCAAGGACACTGAAGCTTTCTTT

size: NA
V: TRBV19
J: TRBJ1-1
D: NA
CDR3: CASYSQHGTLGTEAFF
DNA: TGTGCCAGCTATTCACAGCACGGGACATTGGGCACTGAAGCTTTCTTT

size: few
V: TRBV5-1
J: TRBJ1-1
D: NA
CDR3: CASSLVSANTEAFF
DNA: TGCGCCAGCAGCTTGGTTTCAGCGAACACTGAAGCTTTCTTT

size: NA
V: TRBV4-1
J: TRBJ1-2
D: TRBD1
CDR3: CATYDLDRAYGYTF
DNA: TGCGCCACCTACGACTTGGACAGGGCCTATGGCTACACCTTC

size: NA
V: TRBV27
J: TRBJ2-7
D: TRBD2
CDR3: CASSYGLAGMGEQYF
DNA: TGTGCCAGCAGTTACGGACTAGCGGGGATGGGCGAGCAGTACTTC

size: NA
V: TRBV18
J: TRBJ1-1
D: TRBD1
CDR3: CASFVMTGIGEAFF
DNA: TGTGCCAGCTTCGTCATGACAGGGATCGGTGAAGCTTTCTTT

size: NA
V: TRBV16
J: TRBJ2-7
D: TRBD1
CDR3: CASTHQEGQGSYEQYF
DNA: TGTGCCAGCACCCACCAAGAGGGACAGGGCTCTTACGAGCAGTACTTC

size: NA
V: TRBV5-6
J: TRBJ2-3
D: TRBD2
CDR3: CASSQRAGESTDTQYF
DNA: TGTGCCAGCAGCCAAAGAGCGGGAGAGAGCACAGATACGCAGTATTTT

size: NA
V: TRBV9
J: TRBJ2-3
D: TRBD2
CDR3: CASSVGPLSSGGVSQAQYF
DNA: TGTGCCAGCAGCGTAGGCCCCCTTTCTAGCGGGGGGGTCTCACAGGCGCAGTATTTT

size: NA
V: TRBV21-1
J: TRBJ1-2
D: NA
CDR3: CASSKERDYGYTF
DNA: TGTGCCAGCAGCAAAGAAAGAGACTATGGCTACACCTTC

size: NA
V: TRBV27
J: TRBJ2-1
D: NA
CDR3: CASSLNPGVSGPEQFF
DNA: TGTGCCAGCAGTTTAAACCCCGGGGTCTCGGGTCCTGAGCAGTTCTTC

size: NA
V: TRBV11-2
J: TRBJ2-4
D: NA
CDR3: CASSLEPGDWAKNIQYF
DNA: TGTGCCAGCAGCTTAGAGCCGGGAGACTGGGCCAAAAACATTCAGTACTTC

size: NA
V: TRBV2
J: TRBJ1-2
D: NA
CDR3: CASSEGQDYGYTF
DNA: TGTGCCAGCAGTGAAGGGCAGGACTATGGCTACACCTTC

size: NA
V: TRBV7-9
J: TRBJ2-2
D: NA
CDR3: CASSYSLGTGELFF
DNA: TGTGCCAGCAGCTACTCTTTGGGAACCGGGGAGCTGTTTTTT

size: NA
V: TRBV11-2
J: TRBJ1-5
D: NA
CDR3: CASSLDGGQPQHF
DNA: TGTGCCAGCAGCTTAGATGGGGGTCAGCCCCAGCATTTT

size: NA
V: TRBV29-1
J: TRBJ2-1
D: NA
CDR3: CSVTLPSDEQFF
DNA: TGCAGCGTGACCTTACCTTCGGATGAGCAGTTCTTC

size: NA
V: TRBV6-1
J: TRBJ1-5
D: NA
CDR3: CASSPGEGPQHF
DNA: TGTGCCAGCAGCCCCGGAGAGGGCCCCCAGCATTTT

size: once
V: TRBV5-4
J: TRBJ1-2
D: NA
CDR3: CASSATGDNLYGYTF
DNA: TGTGCCAGCAGCGCCACGGGGGACAACCTCTATGGCTACACCTTC

size: NA
V: TRBV11-2
J: TRBJ2-1
D: NA
CDR3: CASSLILRGDYNEQFF
DNA: TGTGCCAGCAGCTTAATCTTGAGGGGGGACTACAATGAGCAGTTCTTC

size: NA
V: TRBV11-2
J: TRBJ2-7
D: TRBD2
CDR3: CASSLPPGLGATYEQYF
DNA: TGTGCCAGCAGCCTACCCCCGGGACTAGGGGCTACCTACGAGCAGTACTTC

size: NA
V: TRBV7-9
J: TRBJ2-3
D: TRBD2
CDR3: CASSFRAGASTDTQYF
DNA: TGTGCCAGCAGTTTCCGAGCGGGGGCGAGCACAGATACGCAGTATTTT

size: once
V: TRBV28
J: TRBJ2-6
D: NA
CDR3: CASFGTSGANVLTF
DNA: TGTGCCAGCTTTGGGACCTCTGGGGCCAACGTCCTGACTTTC

size: few
V: TRBV27
J: TRBJ2-2
D: NA
CDR3: CASSHRVWNTGELFF
DNA: TGTGCCAGCAGTCACAGGGTTTGGAACACCGGGGAGCTGTTTTTT

size: NA
V: TRBV4-1
J: TRBJ2-6
D: NA
CDR3: CASSQGFMPSGANVLTF
DNA: TGCGCCAGCAGCCAAGGGTTTATGCCCTCTGGGGCCAACGTCCTGACTTTC

size: NA
V: TRBV4-2
J: TRBJ1-1
D: NA
CDR3: CASSQVGGEAFF
DNA: TGTGCCAGCAGCCAAGTTGGCGGTGAAGCTTTCTTT

size: NA
V: TRBV29-1
J: TRBJ1-1
D: TRBD1
CDR3: CSVGQGGRTEAFF
DNA: TGCAGCGTGGGACAGGGAGGAAGGACTGAAGCTTTCTTT

size: few
V: TRBV6-1
J: TRBJ1-1
D: NA
CDR3: CASSGRVLNTEAFF
DNA: TGTGCCAGCAGTGGCCGGGTCCTGAACACTGAAGCTTTCTTT

size: NA
V: TRBV5-6
J: TRBJ2-4
D: NA
CDR3: CASSPGLGRGFQYF
DNA: TGTGCCAGCAGCCCGGGTCTGGGTAGGGGGTTCCAGTACTTC

size: NA
V: TRBV29-1
J: TRBJ2-3
D: TRBD2
CDR3: CSVLAGLGDTQYF
DNA: TGCAGCGTTTTAGCGGGGCTGGGAGATACGCAGTATTTT

size: NA
V: TRBV6-1
J: TRBJ2-7
D: NA
CDR3: CASSEGAGYRPWEQYF
DNA: TGTGCCAGCAGTGAAGGGGCGGGGTACAGGCCGTGGGAGCAGTACTTC

size: NA
V: TRBV27
J: TRBJ2-7
D: NA
CDR3: CASSDRYEQYF
DNA: TGTGCCAGCAGTGATCGCTACGAGCAGTACTTC

size: NA
V: TRBV5-3
J: TRBJ1-3
D: TRBD1
CDR3: CARSPTGGVGNTIYF
DNA: TGTGCCAGAAGCCCCACAGGGGGCGTTGGAAACACCATATATTTT

size: NA
V: TRBV29-1
J: TRBJ2-4
D: TRBD1
CDR3: CSATGGLDIQYF
DNA: TGCAGCGCGACAGGGGGATTGGACATTCAGTACTTC

size: NA
V: TRBV5-4
J: TRBJ2-7
D: NA
CDR3: CASSLERSSSYEQYF
DNA: TGTGCCAGCAGCTTGGAGAGGAGTAGCTCCTACGAGCAGTACTTC